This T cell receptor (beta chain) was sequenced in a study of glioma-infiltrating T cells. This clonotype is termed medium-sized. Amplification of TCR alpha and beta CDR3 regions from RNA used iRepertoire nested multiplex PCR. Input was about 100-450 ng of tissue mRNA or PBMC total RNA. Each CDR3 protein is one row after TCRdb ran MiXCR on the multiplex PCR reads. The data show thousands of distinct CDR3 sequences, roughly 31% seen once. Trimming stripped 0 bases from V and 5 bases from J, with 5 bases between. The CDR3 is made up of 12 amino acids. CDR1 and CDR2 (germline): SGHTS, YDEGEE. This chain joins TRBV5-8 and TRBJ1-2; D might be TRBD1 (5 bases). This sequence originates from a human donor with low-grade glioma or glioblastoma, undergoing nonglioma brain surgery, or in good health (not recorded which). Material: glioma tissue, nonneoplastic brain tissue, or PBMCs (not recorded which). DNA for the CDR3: TGTGCCAGCAGCTTGGGACAGTATGGCTACACCTTC. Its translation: CASSLGQYGYTF.